This passage covers 18 T cell receptor beta chains from one sample sequenced in a study of T cells after yellow fever vaccination. TCRdb called the 5' RACE reads again in MiXCR, with one record for every CDR3 protein. The table includes roughly 250,000 distinct CDR3 sequences, 10% to 15% detected once. The sample in question was CD4+ T cells sorted from PBMCs, obtained 45 days after the yellow fever booster vaccination. All receptors come from a man in his thirties or forties who received the YFV17D yellow fever vaccine.

The rearrangement uses TRBV14 and TRBJ2-7; D not resolved. Germline CDR1 and CDR2: SGHDN and FVKESK. V lost 3 bases, J lost 6 bases, and 12 bases lay in between. This CDR3 has 13 amino acids. This CDR3 reads CASSHTNGPEQYF. The CDR3 bases are TGTGCCAGCAGCCACACCAACGGACCCGAGCAGTACTTC.

In this sample, this clonotype turned up a few times. V usage is TRBV2 and J usage is TRBJ1-5, with no clear D. V was pared by 1 base and J by 1 base, with 5 bases between. The V gene's germline CDR1 is SNHLY and CDR2 FYNNEI. This CDR3 spans 14 amino acids. The CDR3 nucleotides are TGTGCCAGCAGTGAAGTACAGAGCAATCAGCCCCAGCATTTT. Its translation: CASSEVQSNQPQHF. Full variable domain (missing parts from reference TRBV2 and TRBJ1-5): EPEVTQTPSHQVTQMGQEVILRCVPISNHLYFYWYRQILGQKVEFLVSFYNNEISEKSEIFDDQFSVERPDGSNFTLKIRSTKLEDSAMYFCASSEVQSNQPQHFGDGTRLSIL.

In its sample, this clonotype was seen a few times. V gene TRBV20-1 combines with J gene TRBJ2-3; tentatively, D is TRBD1 (5 bases). Germline CDR1 DFQATT, CDR2 SNEGSKA (reference sequence). There are 15 residues in the CDR3. The V and J ends lost 1 base and 1 base respectively, with 12 bases between them. The CDR3 DNA reads as TGCAGTGCTAGAGGAATCCAGGGTGGCACAGATACGCAGTATTTT. This sequence encodes CSARGIQGGTDTQYF.

The chain uses TRBV18 and TRBJ2-3; D tentatively reads TRBD1 or TRBD2 (5 bases each). The germline V and J ends were trimmed by 4 bases and 3 bases, with 20 bases remaining between them. There are 17 residues in the CDR3. Germline values: CDR1 KGHSH, CDR2 LQKENI. The CDR3 spells CASSQTAVSGGTDTQYF. As DNA, the CDR3 is TGTGCCAGCTCACAGACCGCGGTTTCTGGGGGAACAGATACGCAGTATTTT.

This clonotype was detected a few times. The V and J genes are TRBV12-3 or TRBV12-4 and TRBJ2-2, with D possibly TRBD2 on 5 matching bases. There are 15 residues in the CDR3. V was trimmed by 3 bases and J by 3 bases, leaving 11 bases between them. In DNA form, the CDR3 reads TGTGCCAGCAGTTTCGGTAGCGCCTACACCGGGGAGCTGTTTTTT. Translation gives CASSFGSAYTGELFF.

The CDR3: CASSIDMFYEQYF. The DNA of the CDR3 is TGCGCCAGCAGCATCGACATGTTTTACGAGCAGTACTTC. V and J are TRBV5-1 and TRBJ2-7; D uncertain. The germline V and J ends were trimmed by 4 bases and 4 bases, with 12 bases remaining between them. Germline loops: CDR1 SGHRS, CDR2 YFSETQ. The CDR3 is 13 residues long.

This clonotype was picked up a small number of times. The chain joins TRBV9 to TRBJ2-3, with D tentatively TRBD1 or TRBD2 (6 bases each). Trimming cost V 1 base and J 6 bases, with 15 bases left between them. The CDR3 spans 15 residues. CDR1 SGDLS and CDR2 YYNGEE come from the germline V gene. The chain's CDR3 is CASSVRTPGADTQYF. The CDR3 DNA sequence: TGTGCCAGCAGCGTAAGGACCCCGGGGGCGGATACGCAGTATTTT.

This sequence joins TRBV20-1 and TRBJ1-2; D might be TRBD1 (5 bases). Trimming removed 4 bases from V and 8 bases from J, with 17 bases in between. The CDR3 has 13 amino acids. Germline CDR1 reads DFQATT; CDR2 reads SNEGSKA (reference sequence). The CDR3 DNA reads as TGCAGTGCTATCAGTCAGGGTACGGGCGGCTACACCTTC. Protein: CSAISQGTGGYTF.

This chain links TRBV10-2 with TRBJ2-7; 10 bases line up with TRBD1. In germline, CDR1 is WSHSY, CDR2 SAAADI. CDR3 size: 13 residues. V lost 7 bases, J lost 3 bases, and 3 bases stayed unmatched. The CDR3 reads CASNGQGVYEQYF. CDR3 DNA sequence: TGCGCCAGCAACGGACAGGGGGTCTACGAGCAGTACTTC.

The gene calls are TRBV5-1 and TRBJ2-7, with D possibly being TRBD2 (6 bases). V dropped 5 bases and J dropped 4 bases, with 13 bases sitting between them. The length of the CDR3 is 13 residues. Germline V gene sequence: CDR1 SGHRS, CDR2 YFSETQ. CDR3 in DNA: TGCGCCAGCAGTCACCCAGGGAGGTACGAGCAGTACTTC. This sequence encodes CASSHPGRYEQYF. The full variable domain, its missing parts supplied by reference TRBV5-1 and TRBJ2-7, is KAGVTQTPRYLIKTRGQQVTLSCSPISGHRSVSWYQQTPGQGLQFLFEYFSETQRNKGNFPGRFSGRQFSNSRSEMNVSTLELGDSALYLCASSHPGRYEQYFGPGTRLTVT.

This clonotype has more than one count but fewer than ten. V is TRBV29-1 and J is TRBJ1-2, with TRBD1 matching 9 bases. V shed 4 bases and J 8 bases; nucleotides not matched to a gene: 8. Germline values: CDR1 SQVTM, CDR2 ANQGSEA. The CDR3 is made up of 13 amino acids. CDR3 nucleotide sequence: TGCAGCGTTGCTTTGGGGACAGGGTACGGCTACACCTTC. Its translation is CSVALGTGYGYTF.

This clonotype was seen a few times. DNA for the CDR3: TGTGCCACCAGCATCGCGTCGGACAATGAGCAGTTCTTC. Its protein product is CATSIASDNEQFF. The chain links TRBV15 to TRBJ2-1; D gene unclear. The V end was cut by 4 bases, the J end by 5 bases, with 9 bases between. CDR3 length equals 13 residues. Per germline, CDR1 LNHNV and CDR2 YYDKDF (reference sequence).

J is TRBJ1-4 and V is TRBV10-1; D is possibly TRBD1 (5 bases). The CDR3 length is 14 residues. Trimming removed 5 bases from V and 3 bases from J, with 10 bases in between. Germline V lookup: CDR1 WNHNN, CDR2 SYGVQD (reference sequence). CDR3 in amino acids: CASSKTGPNEKLFF. For the CDR3, the DNA is TGCGCCAGCAGTAAGACGGGGCCTAATGAAAAACTGTTTTTT.

With respect to this clonotype: A much larger clonotype is one base distant, so this may be a read error. The rearrangement uses TRBV4-3 and TRBJ2-7; TRBD1 or TRBD2 may be the D gene (6 bases each). The CDR3 covers 14 residues. Germline assignment: CDR1 LGHNA and CDR2 YSLEER. CDR3 in amino acids: CASIQGGGLIEQYF. CDR3 in DNA: TGCGCCAGCATCCAAGGAGGGGGACTTATCGAGCAGTACTTC.

This clonotype was counted many times. V gene TRBV29-1 combines with J gene TRBJ2-5, with D possibly being TRBD2 (5 bases). The germline V gene encodes CDR1 SQVTM and CDR2 ANQGSEA. The CDR3 contains 13 residues. With 4 bases removed from V and 2 bases from J, the gap between germline ends came to 11 bases. CDR3: CSVGPGIQETQYF. The CDR3 nucleotides read TGCAGCGTTGGACCCGGGATACAAGAGACCCAGTACTTC.

This clonotype showed up just a few times. V is TRBV6-1 and J is TRBJ2-3; 8 bases match TRBD2. The germline gives CDR1 MNHNS, CDR2 SASEGT. With 8 bases clipped from V and 5 bases from J, the junction kept 6 bases outside the gene matches. This CDR3 has 13 amino acids. CDR3 residues: CASGAGGVDTQYF. DNA for the CDR3: TGTGCCAGCGGGGCGGGAGGAGTAGATACGCAGTATTTT.

In its sample, this clonotype was seen a few times. The rearrangement uses TRBV20-1 and TRBJ2-5; D perhaps matches TRBD1 (5 bases). The V gene's germline CDR1 is DFQATT and CDR2 SNEGSKA (reference sequence). The CDR3 is 12 residues long. Trimming took 6 bases from V and 5 from J, leaving 13 bases between them. This CDR3 is CSAARGAETQYF. In nucleotides, the CDR3 is TGCAGTGCCGCCCGTGGGGCGGAGACCCAGTACTTC.

This clonotype was seen only a few times. The V call is TRBV19, the J call TRBJ2-5, with D perhaps TRBD1 (6 bases). Trimming took off 4 bases at V and 2 bases at J, with 14 bases between the two ends. CDR3 size: 15 residues. CDR1 is LNHDA and CDR2 is SQIVND in the germline V gene (reference sequence). The CDR3 region is CASSRDRLGQETQYF. The CDR3 region has the DNA TGTGCCAGTAGTAGAGACAGGCTAGGGCAAGAGACCCAGTACTTC. Using reference TRBV19 and TRBJ2-5 for the parts outside the CDR3, the full variable domain is DGGITQSPKYLFRKEGQNVTLSCEQNLNHDAMYWYRQDPGQGLRLIYYSQIVNDFQKGDIAEGYSVSREKKESFPLTVTSAQKNPTAFYLCASSRDRLGQETQYFGPGTRLLVL.